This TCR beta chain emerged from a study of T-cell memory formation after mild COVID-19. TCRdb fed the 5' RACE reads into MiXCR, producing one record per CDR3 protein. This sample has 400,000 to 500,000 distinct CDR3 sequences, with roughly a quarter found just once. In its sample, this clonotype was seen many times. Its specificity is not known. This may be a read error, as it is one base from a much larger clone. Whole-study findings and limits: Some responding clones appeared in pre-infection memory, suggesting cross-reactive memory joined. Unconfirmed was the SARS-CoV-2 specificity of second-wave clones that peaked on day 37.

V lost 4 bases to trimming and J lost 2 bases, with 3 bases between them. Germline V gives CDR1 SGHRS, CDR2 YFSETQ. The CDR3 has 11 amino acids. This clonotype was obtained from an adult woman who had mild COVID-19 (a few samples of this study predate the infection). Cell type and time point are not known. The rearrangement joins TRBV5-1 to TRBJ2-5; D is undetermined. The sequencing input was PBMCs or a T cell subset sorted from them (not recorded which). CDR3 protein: CASSIQETQYF. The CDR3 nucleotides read TGCGCCAGCAGCATACAAGAGACCCAGTACTTC.